This T cell receptor (beta chain) was documented in a study of blood T cell repertoires in COVID-19 (dated by TCRdb to 2018 to 2021). Notes on the research overall: Samples from collaborators originated in the United States, Italy and Spain and spanned both the acute and convalescent phases of COVID-19. Where available, HLA class I and class II types were taken from metadata supplied by the sample provider and were not determined by assay-based typing. Samples were obtained from the ongoing ImmuneRACE study (first 160 participants) and from 1,000 to 1,500 subjects provided by 6 global collaborators. The material from the prospective study consisted of cDNA or gDNA derived from T cells, B-cell-depleted T cells, or PBMCs. Deeply sampled blood TCRbeta repertoires from subjects exposed to, actively infected with, or recovered from COVID-19 were included in the dataset. The repertoires were released in a freely available public database intended as a resource for research on the immune response to SARS-CoV-2. A de-identified subject ID, COVID-19 status, age in years and sex were almost always included in the sample metadata.

CDR1 is given as SQVTM and CDR2 as ANQGSEA, both from the germline V gene. Relative to germline, V is missing 5 bases and J is missing 1 base, with 4 bases of the junction outside any gene match. The CDR3 spans 13 residues, from the cysteine through the phenylalanine. Of the read, only the CDR3 DNA is kept; its 39 bases are in frame from base 1. The immunoSEQ Assay, a bias-controlled multiplex PCR, was used to amplify TCRbeta CDR3 regions from genomic DNA. Per the authors' processing: Within the assay, amplification of reference gene primers was used to estimate how many nucleated cells each sample contained. Sequence reads were collapsed and filtered to measure the absolute abundance of every unique TCRbeta CDR3 rearrangement. For each sample, productive Simpson clonality was calculated by taking the square root of Simpson's diversity index across productive rearrangements. Held by TCRdb, this immuneACCESS table contains in-frame sequences only and omits some clones. Under half of the omission traces to an unresolved V gene where checked; the cause of the rest is unknown. V and J calls and clone size are those listed in that table; D and trimming were worked out from the DNA. The sample table holds about 69,000 clones, of which roughly 80% were seen once. The ten largest make up 10% to 15% of the sample.

One collaborating source in Seattle enrolled patients while the patients were actively infected and followed the patients over time throughout the course of disease. The collaborating institutions used their own protocols to collect whole blood in K2EDTA tubes. Collaborator samples were shipped for TCRbeta analysis as frozen whole blood, isolated PBMCs, or DNA extracted from either sample type. As concerns this clone: What this receptor recognizes is not known. Base qualities are missing; no much larger clone stands one base away.

Broad study findings and their caveats: The quantity of clinical and demographic metadata differed by source and by participant and was supplied without curation.

This sequence was found in a man between 45 and 60 years old with COVID-19, enrolled during active disease. The V and J genes are TRBV29-1 and TRBJ2-5; TRBD2 agrees with 7 junctional bases. The sequenced sample consisted of peripheral blood. The CDR3 amino acid sequence is: CSVHSSGQETQYF. The bases read TGCAGCGTTCATTCTAGCGGCCAAGAGACCCAGTACTTC.